The 26 T cell receptor beta chains below come from one sample, sequenced in a study of T cells in Graves' hyperthyroidism and ophthalmopathy. Amplification targeted TCR beta CDR3 regions from RNA transcripts. The TCR CDR3 first-round RT-PCR relied on the HTBI primer set. Each CDR3 protein gets one entry after TCRdb re-called the multiplex PCR reads with MiXCR. The table records a few hundred thousand distinct CDR3 sequences, roughly 16% of them present only once. The sequenced sample was blood. These receptors were taken from a woman aged 40-49 years with Graves' ophthalmopathy.

This clonotype was seen at least ten times. The chain has TRBV29-1 and TRBJ2-1; the D call may be TRBD1 or TRBD2 (5 bases each). This CDR3 is 13 amino acids long. V dropped 6 bases and J dropped 3 bases, with 12 bases sitting between them. CDR1 and CDR2 from the germline V gene are SQVTM and ANQGSEA. The CDR3, as DNA: TGCAGCGTAACCGGGACGGACTACAATGAGCAGTTCTTC. Protein: CSVTGTDYNEQFF.

The table lists this clonotype with a few counts. V usage is TRBV19 and J usage is TRBJ1-1; TRBD1 matches 8 bases. Germline lookup yields CDR1 LNHDA and CDR2 SQIVND (reference sequence). Germline trimming cut 4 bases from V and 6 bases from J; bases unmatched to any gene: 7. The CDR3 runs to 14 residues. CDR3 protein: CASSTTGGRAEAFF. CDR3 sequence (DNA): TGTGCCAGTAGTACAACAGGGGGTCGGGCTGAAGCTTTCTTT.

This chain joins TRBV4-1 and TRBJ2-3; D tentatively fits TRBD1 or TRBD2 (5 bases each). V was clipped by 1 base and J by 4 bases, with 15 bases between them. This CDR3 is 16 amino acids long. Germline assignment: CDR1 MGHRA and CDR2 YSYEKL. The CDR3: CASSQGVALGADTQYF. The DNA for the CDR3 is TGCGCCAGCAGCCAAGGGGTAGCCCTGGGGGCAGATACGCAGTATTTT.

Points on this clonotype: At one boundary the junction diverges from the germline segment, which might be a read error. V gene TRBV28 combines with J gene TRBJ2-7; TRBD2 matches at 14 bases. CDR1 is MDHEN, CDR2 SYDVKM, per germline. The CDR3 contains 16 residues. The DNA of the CDR3 is TGTGCCAGCAGTTTGTCGGGGACTAGCGGGAGCTACGAGGAGTACTTC. It specifies CASSLSGTSGSYEEYF.

Many counts were recorded for this clonotype. Germline is not matched at one junction end, which may reflect a read error. The chain combines TRBV7-8 with TRBJ2-1; 7 bases align to TRBD2. Germline CDR1 SGHVS, CDR2 FQNEAQ. This CDR3 is built from 13 residues. CDR3 bases: TGTGCCAGCAGCCCGGGACTAAACAATGGGCAGTTCTTC. Translating gives CASSPGLNNGQFF.

This clonotype was seen many times. Written as DNA, the CDR3 is TGCAGTGCTAGGACGGGACTAGCGGGAGGCCAGTACTTC. This sequence encodes CSARTGLAGGQYF. The chain carries TRBV20-1 and TRBJ2-5, with 15 positions matching TRBD2. Trimming removed 3 bases from V and 10 bases from J; junction bases left unmatched: 3. The CDR3 covers 13 residues. In germline, CDR1 is DFQATT, CDR2 SNEGSKA (reference sequence).

This clonotype was seen at least ten times. The rearrangement uses TRBV7-8 and TRBJ2-5; TRBD2 aligns across 13 bases. This CDR3 is built from 16 residues. V lost 5 bases and J lost 4; bases outside the gene matches: 7. Germline lookup yields CDR1 SGHVS and CDR2 FQNEAQ. For the CDR3, the DNA is TGTGCCAGCAGCAAGGGACTAGCGGGAATGAGAGAGACCCAGTACTTC. Its translation: CASSKGLAGMRETQYF.

This clonotype has a count of ten or more. The genes are TRBV5-1 and TRBJ2-7; 7 bases map to TRBD1. CDR1 and CDR2 from the germline V gene are SGHRS and YFSETQ. There are 14 residues in the CDR3. The J segment lost 5 bases and the V segment lost 3 bases, leaving 8 bases of the junction unmatched. The CDR3 DNA reads TGCGCCAGCAGCTCTGTGACAGGGTTCCACGAGCAGTACTTC. It encodes CASSSVTGFHEQYF.

This clonotype was recorded many times. The CDR3 spells CASSLVGTMSEQYF. DNA for the CDR3: TGTGCCAGCAGCTTAGTCGGTACCATGAGCGAGCAGTACTTC. The chain couples TRBV11-2 to TRBJ2-7; D not resolved. Germline loops: CDR1 SGHAT, CDR2 FQNNGV. V shed 1 base and J shed 6 bases, with 13 bases lying between them. CDR3 size: 14 residues. The complete variable domain, with remaining parts taken from reference TRBV11-2 and TRBJ2-7, reads EAGVAQSPRYKIIEKRQSVAFWCNPISGHATLYWYQQILGQGPKLLIQFQNNGVVDDSQLPKDRFSAERLKGVDSTLKIQPAKLEDSAVYLCASSLVGTMSEQYFGPGTRLTVT.

This clonotype was seen repeatedly, ten times or more. The rearrangement uses TRBV12-3 or TRBV12-4 and TRBJ1-1, with no clear D. V lost 0 bases to trimming and J lost 3 bases, with 5 bases between them. CDR3 length: 13 amino acids. The CDR3 here is CASSLAEDTEAFF. Here the CDR3 DNA reads TGTGCCAGCAGTTTAGCGGAGGACACTGAAGCTTTCTTT.

The sample holds many counts of this clonotype. The chain has TRBV20-1 and TRBJ2-7; no definite D call. CDR1 DFQATT and CDR2 SNEGSKA come from the germline V gene (reference sequence). V dropped 3 bases and J dropped 4 bases, with 16 bases sitting between them. CDR3 length equals 14 residues. The CDR3 sequence: CSASTAGMEYEQYF. In DNA, the CDR3 is TGCAGTGCTAGTACTGCAGGCATGGAATACGAGCAGTACTTC.

This clonotype has at least ten counts. This sequence joins TRBV12-3 or TRBV12-4 and TRBJ2-3; tentative D call: TRBD1 (5 bases). This CDR3 is built from 16 residues. Trimming cost V 5 bases and J 0 bases, with 15 bases left between them. CDR3 coding DNA: TGTGCCAGCAGTACCAGTGGCAGGGTGAGCACAGATACGCAGTATTTT. Encoded protein: CASSTSGRVSTDTQYF.

V usage is TRBV20-1 and J usage is TRBJ2-5, with 9 nucleotides matching TRBD2. The V and J ends lost 8 bases and 5 bases, in that order; junction bases with no gene match: 9. The CDR3 length is 13 residues. In germline, CDR1 is DFQATT, CDR2 SNEGSKA (reference sequence). The DNA of the CDR3 is TGCAGTCCCGAGAGGGCGGGAGGGGAGACCCAGTACTTC. Protein: CSPERAGGETQYF.

This clonotype was recorded a few times. This chain joins TRBV29-1 and TRBJ2-3; D ambiguous. Germline V lookup: CDR1 SQVTM, CDR2 ANQGSEA. V was pared by 3 bases and J by 2 bases, with 3 bases between. This CDR3 spans 11 amino acids. The DNA for the CDR3 is TGCAGCGTTGAGGACACAGATACGCAGTATTTT. Translating gives CSVEDTDTQYF.

The sample holds many counts of this clonotype. J is TRBJ1-1 and V is TRBV18, with 7 bases lining up with TRBD1. CDR3 length: 16 residues. Germline values: CDR1 KGHSH, CDR2 LQKENI. J was trimmed by 2 bases and V by 3 bases; bases with no gene match: 9. The CDR3 loop reads CASSPPKGARNTEAFF. In DNA, the CDR3 is TGTGCCAGCTCACCCCCTAAGGGGGCTAGAAACACTGAAGCTTTCTTT.

The chain has TRBV19 and TRBJ2-7; 8 positions agree with TRBD2. The CDR3 extends over 17 amino acids. Germline V lookup: CDR1 LNHDA, CDR2 SQIVND (reference sequence). The junction had 14 bases not matched to a gene; V was cut back by 5 bases and J by 2 bases. CDR3 sequence: CASSADGLASWTYEQYF. The CDR3 nucleotides read TGTGCCAGTAGTGCTGATGGACTAGCAAGTTGGACCTACGAGCAGTACTTC.

This clonotype was detected ten times or more. The chain has TRBV5-5 and TRBJ2-7; D might be TRBD2 (6 bases). The V gene's germline CDR1 is SGHKS and CDR2 YYEKEE (reference sequence). The germline V and J ends were trimmed by 2 bases and 4 bases, with 10 bases remaining between them. The CDR3 has 13 amino acids. The CDR3 sequence: CASSLPGTYEQYF. CDR3 bases: TGTGCCAGCAGCTTACCAGGGACTTACGAGCAGTACTTC.

This clonotype was detected a few times. V is TRBV28 and J is TRBJ2-7; weak D call: TRBD2 (6 bases). In germline, CDR1 is MDHEN, CDR2 SYDVKM. V was cut by 4 bases and J by 0 bases, with 19 bases left in between. This CDR3 region has 17 residues. Here the CDR3 reads CASSSHLGTQISYEQYF. CDR3 sequence (DNA): TGTGCCAGCAGTTCCCACCTTGGGACTCAAATCTCCTACGAGCAGTACTTC.

Only a few counts were recorded for this clonotype. The J gene is TRBJ2-1, the V gene TRBV27; 16 nucleotides match TRBD2. The CDR3 is 17 amino acids. With 5 bases clipped from V and 8 bases from J, the junction kept 9 bases outside the gene matches. The germline V gene encodes CDR1 MNHEY and CDR2 SMNVEV (reference sequence). The CDR3 loop is CASSLAGTSGGVDEQFF. The CDR3 DNA follows: TGTGCCAGCAGTCTCGCCGGGACTAGCGGGGGGGTGGATGAGCAGTTCTTC.

This clonotype was seen repeatedly, ten times or more. V is TRBV6-1 and J is TRBJ2-6; D is possibly TRBD1 (5 bases). There are 17 residues in the CDR3. V was shortened by 4 bases and J by 4 bases, with 17 bases between the two germline ends. Germline assignment: CDR1 MNHNS and CDR2 SASEGT. CDR3 nucleotides: TGTGCCAGCAGTGGCCGAACGTATGGGGCCGGGGCCAACGTCCTGACTTTC. Protein sequence: CASSGRTYGAGANVLTF.

The gene calls are TRBV5-8 and TRBJ1-3; no clear D. Trimming took off 2 bases at V and 4 bases at J, with 13 bases between the two ends. CDR1 SGHTS and CDR2 YDEGEE come from the germline V gene. This CDR3 comprises 15 residues. The CDR3, as DNA: TGTGCCAGCAGCTTCGGGCATAAAAGGGGAAACACCATATATTTT. As protein: CASSFGHKRGNTIYF.

There are many counts of this clonotype. The chain recombines TRBV2 with TRBJ2-7; TRBD1 agrees at 9 bases. In germline, CDR1 is SNHLY, CDR2 FYNNEI. The CDR3 has 14 residues. Trimming at V came to 7 bases and at J to 5 bases, leaving 9 bases not matched to a gene. CDR3 loop: CASKRGTGIHEQYF. The CDR3, as DNA: TGTGCCAGCAAGAGGGGGACAGGGATCCACGAGCAGTACTTC.

This clonotype turned up a few times. A read error may produce the germline difference seen at one junction end. J is TRBJ2-5 and V is TRBV7-6, with D unresolved. The CDR3 has 16 amino acids. Germline values: CDR1 SGHVS, CDR2 FNYEAQ. The CDR3 spells CASSLWYASAQGTQYF. CDR3 coding DNA: TGTGCCAGCAGCTTATGGTATGCCTCCGCCCAAGGGACCCAGTACTTC.

This clonotype showed up just a few times. The chain joins TRBV20-1 to TRBJ1-2; 7 positions agree with TRBD1. The germline V gene has CDR1 DFQATT and CDR2 SNEGSKA (reference sequence). V lost 0 bases to trimming and J lost 9 bases; unmatched junction nucleotides: 7. This CDR3 region has 13 residues. In nucleotides, the CDR3 is TGCAGTGCTAGAGATCTCGGGACAGCGAGCTACACCTTC. It yields the protein CSARDLGTASYTF.

The rearrangement links TRBV14 to TRBJ1-1; D not certain. CDR3 length equals 14 residues. V shed 0 bases and J shed 7 bases, with 12 bases lying between them. Looked up from germline, CDR1 is SGHDN and CDR2 is FVKESK. In DNA, the CDR3 is TGTGCCAGCAGCCAAGATTCTAGTAACGATGAAGCTTTCTTT. As protein: CASSQDSSNDEAFF.

The rearrangement links TRBV20-1 to TRBJ2-5; D is unclear. The V and J ends lost 4 bases and 1 base respectively, with 7 bases between them. The CDR3 consists of 12 residues. Germline lookup yields CDR1 DFQATT and CDR2 SNEGSKA (reference sequence). CDR3 region: CSATTIQETQYF. CDR3 sequence (DNA): TGCAGTGCTACAACAATCCAAGAGACCCAGTACTTC.